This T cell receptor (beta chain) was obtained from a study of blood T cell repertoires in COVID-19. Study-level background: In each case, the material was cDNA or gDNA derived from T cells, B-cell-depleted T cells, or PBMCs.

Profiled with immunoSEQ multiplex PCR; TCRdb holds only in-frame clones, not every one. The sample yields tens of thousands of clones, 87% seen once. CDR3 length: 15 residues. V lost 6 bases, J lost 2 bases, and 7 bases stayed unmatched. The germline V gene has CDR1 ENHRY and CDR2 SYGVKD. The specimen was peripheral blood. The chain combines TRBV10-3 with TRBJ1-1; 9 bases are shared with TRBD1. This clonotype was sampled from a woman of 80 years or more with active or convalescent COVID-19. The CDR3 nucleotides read TGTGCCATCAGGCCGGGACAGGGTGAAAACACTGAAGCTTTCTTT. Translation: CAIRPGQGENTEAFF.